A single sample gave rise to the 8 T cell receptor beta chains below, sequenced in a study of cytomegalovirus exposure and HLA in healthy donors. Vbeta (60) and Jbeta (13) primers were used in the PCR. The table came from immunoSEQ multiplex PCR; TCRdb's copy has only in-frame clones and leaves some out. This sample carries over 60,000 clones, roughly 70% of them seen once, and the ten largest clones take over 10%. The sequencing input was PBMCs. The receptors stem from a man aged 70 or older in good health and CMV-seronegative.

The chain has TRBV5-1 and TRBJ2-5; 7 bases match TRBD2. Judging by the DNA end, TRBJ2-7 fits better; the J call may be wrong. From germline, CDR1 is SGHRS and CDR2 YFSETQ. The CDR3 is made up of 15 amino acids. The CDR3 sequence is CASSLAAGAPYEQYF. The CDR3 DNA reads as TGCGCCAGCAGCTTGGCGGCGGGAGCTCCCTACGAGCAGTACTTC.

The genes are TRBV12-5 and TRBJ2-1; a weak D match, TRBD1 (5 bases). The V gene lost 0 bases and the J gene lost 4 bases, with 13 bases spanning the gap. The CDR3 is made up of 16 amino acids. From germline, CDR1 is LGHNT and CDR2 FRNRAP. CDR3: CASGLVRQGGYNEQFF. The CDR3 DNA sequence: TGTGCTAGTGGTTTGGTACGGCAGGGTGGGTACAATGAGCAGTTCTTC.

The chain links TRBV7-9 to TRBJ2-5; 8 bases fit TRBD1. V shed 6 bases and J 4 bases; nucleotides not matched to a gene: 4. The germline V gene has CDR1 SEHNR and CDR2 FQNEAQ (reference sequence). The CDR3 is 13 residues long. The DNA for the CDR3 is TGTGCCAGCAGAAGACAGGGGATAGAGACCCAGTACTTC. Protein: CASRRQGIETQYF. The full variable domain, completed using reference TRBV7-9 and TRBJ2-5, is DTGVSQNPRHKITKRGQNVTFRCDPISEHNRLYWYRQTLGQGPEFLTYFQNEAQLEKSRLLSDRFSAERPKGSFSTLEIQRTEQGDSAMYLCASRRQGIETQYFGPGTRLLVL.

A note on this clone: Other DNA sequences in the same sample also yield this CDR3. As DNA, the CDR3 is TGCGCCAGCAGTACCGGGACAGGGGGCGCGGGTGAGGGAGCTTTCTTT. Translation: CASSTGTGGAGEGAFF. The chain uses TRBV10-1 and TRBJ1-1; TRBD1 agrees at 12 bases. After removal of 5 bases from V and 10 bases from J, the junction contained 14 bases not matched to a gene. There are 16 residues in the CDR3. The germline V gene encodes CDR1 WNHNN and CDR2 SYGVQD (reference sequence).

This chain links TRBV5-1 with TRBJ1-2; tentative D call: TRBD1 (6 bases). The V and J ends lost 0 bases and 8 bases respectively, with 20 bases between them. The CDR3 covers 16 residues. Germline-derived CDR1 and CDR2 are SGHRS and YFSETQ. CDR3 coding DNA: TGCGCCAGCAGCTTGGTGGCAGGGGATGCTACTGGGGGCTACACCTTC. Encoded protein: CASSLVAGDATGGYTF.

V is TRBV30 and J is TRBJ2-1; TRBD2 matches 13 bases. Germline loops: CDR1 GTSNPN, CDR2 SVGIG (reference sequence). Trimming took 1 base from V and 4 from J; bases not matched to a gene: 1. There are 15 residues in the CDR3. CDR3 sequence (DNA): TGTGCCTGGAGTGCGGGACTAGCGGGGTACAATGAGCAGTTCTTC. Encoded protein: CAWSAGLAGYNEQFF.

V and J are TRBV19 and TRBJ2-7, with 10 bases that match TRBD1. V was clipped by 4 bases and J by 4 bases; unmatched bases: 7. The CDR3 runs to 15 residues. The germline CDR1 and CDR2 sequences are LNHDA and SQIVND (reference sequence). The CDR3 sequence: CASSSRDRGVYEQYF. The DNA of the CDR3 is TGTGCCAGTAGTAGCCGGGACAGGGGTGTTTACGAGCAGTACTTC.

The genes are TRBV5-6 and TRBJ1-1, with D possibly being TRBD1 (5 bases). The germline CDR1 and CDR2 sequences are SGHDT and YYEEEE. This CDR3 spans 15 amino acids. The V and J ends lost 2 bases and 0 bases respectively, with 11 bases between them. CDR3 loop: CASSFPTDLNTEAFF. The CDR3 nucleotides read TGTGCCAGCAGCTTTCCGACAGATTTGAACACTGAAGCTTTCTTT.